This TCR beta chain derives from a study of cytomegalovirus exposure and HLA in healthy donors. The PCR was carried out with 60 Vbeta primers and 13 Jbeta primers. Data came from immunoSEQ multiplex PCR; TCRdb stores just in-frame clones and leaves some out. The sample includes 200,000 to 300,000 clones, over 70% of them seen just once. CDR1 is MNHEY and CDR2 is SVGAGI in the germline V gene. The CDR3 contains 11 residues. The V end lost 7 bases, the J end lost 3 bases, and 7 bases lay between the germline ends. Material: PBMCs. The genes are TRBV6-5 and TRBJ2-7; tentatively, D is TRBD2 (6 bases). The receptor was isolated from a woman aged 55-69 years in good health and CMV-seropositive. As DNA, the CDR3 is TGTGCCAGCACCGGGGGCTACGAGCAGTACTTC. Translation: CASTGGYEQYF.